The 18 T cell receptor beta chains given below trace back to one sample, sequenced in a study of PD-L1 blockade in urothelial cancer. Profiling relied on immunoSEQ multiplex PCR, and the TCRdb table lists in-frame clones only, not all of them. The sample has around 35,000 clones; 70% to 85% are singletons. The material was PBMCs, obtained around atezolizumab (anti-PD-L1) treatment. The receptors were sampled from a man aged 55 to 70 with urothelial cancer.

Concerning this clone itself: The same CDR3 also results from other DNA sequences found in this sample. This chain connects TRBV6-1 to TRBJ2-5; 9 bases fit TRBD1. CDR3 length: 14 amino acids. Trimming removed 4 bases from V and 2 bases from J; junction bases left unmatched: 2. Germline V CDR1 and CDR2: MNHNS, SASEGT. The CDR3 reads CASSADRGQETQYF. CDR3 coding DNA: TGTGCCAGCAGTGCGGACAGGGGACAAGAGACCCAGTACTTC.

The rearrangement uses TRBV30 and TRBJ2-3; 8 bases agree with TRBD1. The J segment lost 0 bases and the V segment lost 4 bases, leaving 3 bases of the junction unmatched. The CDR3 has 14 amino acids. Germline CDR1 is GTSNPN and CDR2 is SVGIG (reference sequence). The CDR3 reads CAWTYRGSTDTQYF. DNA for the CDR3: TGTGCCTGGACGTACAGGGGGAGCACAGATACGCAGTATTTT. The variable domain in full, with the rest retrieved from reference TRBV30 and TRBJ2-3, is SQTIHQWPATLVQPVGSPLSLECTVEGTSNPNLYWYRQAAGRGLQLLFYSVGIGQISSEVPQNLSASRPQDRQFILSSKKLLLSDSGFYLCAWTYRGSTDTQYFGPGTRLTVL.

V usage is TRBV7-8 and J usage is TRBJ1-2; unclear D gene. The V and J ends lost 1 base and 1 base respectively, with 10 bases between them. The CDR3 has 15 residues. Germline V gives CDR1 SGHVS, CDR2 FQNEAQ. Here the CDR3 DNA reads TGTGCCAGCAGCTTAGGGACTCCTGTTAACTATGGCTACACCTTC. The encoded protein is CASSLGTPVNYGYTF.

This clone was seen once. V gene TRBV15 combines with J gene TRBJ1-4; TRBD1 might be the D (6 bases). Trimming cost V 3 bases and J 8 bases, with 10 bases left between them. CDR3 size: 13 residues. The germline V gene encodes CDR1 LNHNV and CDR2 YYDKDF (reference sequence). The CDR3 bases are TGTGCCACCAGCAGGGACAGAGGGGAAAAACTGTTTTTT. Amino acid sequence: CATSRDRGEKLFF.

The J gene is TRBJ2-1, the V gene TRBV10-1; D is unresolved. Germline V gives CDR1 WNHNN, CDR2 SYGVQD (reference sequence). The CDR3 consists of 13 residues. V was trimmed by 6 bases and J by 10 bases, leaving 16 bases between them. The chain's CDR3 is CASSSAQAGEQFF. As DNA, the CDR3 is TGCGCCAGCAGCAGTGCCCAGGCTGGGGAGCAGTTCTTC.

The chain carries TRBV28 and TRBJ1-6, with TRBD1 as a possible D gene (5 bases). This CDR3 is built from 15 residues. The germline V gene encodes CDR1 MDHEN and CDR2 SYDVKM. Trimming stripped 6 bases from V and 7 bases from J, with 16 bases between. The CDR3 region has the DNA TGTGCCAGCAGCTCGGACACCCCCCGGAATTCACCCCTCCACTTT. Protein sequence: CASSSDTPRNSPLHF.

This chain joins TRBV18 and TRBJ2-5, with 8 bases lining up with TRBD2. In germline, CDR1 is KGHSH, CDR2 LQKENI. V shed 3 bases, J shed 0 bases, and the junction held 6 bases outside the gene matches. CDR3 size: 16 residues. CDR3: CASSPGTSGDQETQYF. The CDR3 coding sequence is TGTGCCAGCTCACCGGGGACTAGTGGCGACCAAGAGACCCAGTACTTC.

The gene calls are TRBV4-1 and TRBJ2-1; 9 bases are shared with TRBD2. Germline lookup yields CDR1 MGHRA and CDR2 YSYEKL. The CDR3 is 17 residues long. Trimming at V came to 2 bases and at J to 0 bases, leaving 5 bases not matched to a gene. CDR3 sequence (DNA): TGCGCCAGCAGCCAACTGGTAGCGGGGGTCTCCTACAATGAGCAGTTCTTC. This gives the protein CASSQLVAGVSYNEQFF.

V usage is TRBV4-1 and J usage is TRBJ1-2, with 7 bases fitting TRBD1. Unmatched junction bases numbered 2, after V lost 0 bases and J lost 1 base. The CDR3 covers 15 residues. Germline CDR1 is MGHRA and CDR2 is YSYEKL. Here the CDR3 DNA reads TGCGCCAGCAGCCAAGATCCAGGGGGTAACTATGGCTACACCTTC. Its translation is CASSQDPGGNYGYTF.

V and J are TRBV18 and TRBJ1-2; a possible D gene is TRBD1 (6 bases). V gave up 3 bases and J gave up 7 bases, with 15 bases separating them. This CDR3 spans 14 amino acids. Germline CDR1 KGHSH, CDR2 LQKENI. The CDR3 DNA reads TGTGCCAGCTCACCCACCGCGGGAGGGGGTGGCTACACCTTC. It yields the protein CASSPTAGGGGYTF.

The chain carries TRBV30 and TRBJ2-5; 9 nucleotides align to TRBD1. The CDR3 length is 15 residues. The germline CDR1 and CDR2 sequences are GTSNPN and SVGIG (reference sequence). V trimming: 8 bases; J trimming: 9 bases; junction bases outside the gene matches: 19. This CDR3 is CAGRWDREYVVAQYF. The DNA for the CDR3 is TGTGCCGGGCGGTGGGACAGGGAATATGTCGTAGCCCAGTACTTC. Full variable domain (remainder filled in from reference TRBV30 and TRBJ2-5): SQTIHQWPATLVQPVGSPLSLECTVEGTSNPNLYWYRQAAGRGLQLLFYSVGIGQISSEVPQNLSASRPQDRQFILSSKKLLLSDSGFYLCAGRWDREYVVAQYFGPGTRLLVL.

The rearrangement joins TRBV7-6 to TRBJ1-1; TRBD1 matches at 7 bases. The CDR3 loop spans 14 amino acids. V lost 5 bases to trimming and J lost 1 base; unmatched junction nucleotides: 4. Per the germline V gene, CDR1 is SGHVS and CDR2 is FNYEAQ. CDR3 sequence (DNA): TGTGCCAGCAGCAGAGGGGGCCGGAACACTGAAGCTTTCTTT. Protein product: CASSRGGRNTEAFF.

In its sample, this clone was seen a few times. The CDR3 nucleotides read TGTGCCACGAAGGGGGCAAGGTTCCATGAGCAGTTCTTC. Translating gives CATKGARFHEQFF. This chain links TRBV11-1 with TRBJ2-1; 7 nucleotides match TRBD1. Germline assignment: CDR1 SGHAT and CDR2 FQDESV (reference sequence). The V gene end was trimmed by 10 bases and the J gene end by 8 bases; junction bases not matched to a gene: 11. There are 13 residues in the CDR3.

This chain uses TRBV5-1 with TRBJ1-2, with 12 nucleotides matching TRBD1. This CDR3 comprises 16 residues. Per germline, CDR1 SGHRS and CDR2 YFSETQ. V shed 4 bases, J shed 7 bases, and the junction held 11 bases outside the gene matches. CDR3 in amino acids: CASSNNPGQGAGGYTF. The CDR3 bases are TGCGCCAGCAGCAACAATCCGGGACAGGGGGCTGGTGGCTACACCTTC. The complete variable domain, with remaining parts taken from reference TRBV5-1 and TRBJ1-2, reads KAGVTQTPRYLIKTRGQQVTLSCSPISGHRSVSWYQQTPGQGLQFLFEYFSETQRNKGNFPGRFSGRQFSNSRSEMNVSTLELGDSALYLCASSNNPGQGAGGYTFGSGTRLTVV.

The chain is built from TRBV7-6 and TRBJ1-6; maybe TRBD1 (5 bases). The CDR3 sequence is 15 residues long. V was trimmed by 1 base and J by 8 bases, leaving 12 bases between them. Germline V gene sequence: CDR1 SGHVS, CDR2 FNYEAQ. CDR3 amino acids: CASSLGGGADSPLHF. The DNA for the CDR3 is TGTGCCAGCAGCTTAGGGGGAGGGGCGGATTCACCCCTCCACTTT.

This clone was counted a few times. The chain combines TRBV7-8 with TRBJ1-6, with no clear D. Germline CDR1 SGHVS, CDR2 FQNEAQ. CDR3 length: 15 amino acids. V lost 5 bases and J 4 bases, leaving 12 bases between the germline ends. In DNA form, the CDR3 reads TGTGCCAGCAGCAGGGAGGGCCTTTATAATTCACCCCTCCACTTT. Translated, it gives CASSREGLYNSPLHF.

The chain recombines TRBV7-6 with TRBJ2-5; D not resolved. CDR1 and CDR2 from the germline V gene are SGHVS and FNYEAQ. The CDR3 is made up of 12 amino acids. Trimming shortened V by 5 bases and J by 5 bases, and 9 bases separated the two germline ends. CDR3 sequence: CASSPRQETQYF. The CDR3 DNA reads as TGTGCCAGCAGCCCCCGTCAGGAGACCCAGTACTTC.

This rearrangement joins TRBV1 to TRBJ2-3; the D call in the table, TRBD2, was not verified against the DNA. TRBV1 is classified as a pseudogene. This CDR3 spans 16 amino acids. CDR3 nucleotides: TGCACCAGCAGCCAAGATCGGGGGACGAGCACAGATACGCAGTATTTT. Amino acids: CTSSQDRGTSTDTQYF.